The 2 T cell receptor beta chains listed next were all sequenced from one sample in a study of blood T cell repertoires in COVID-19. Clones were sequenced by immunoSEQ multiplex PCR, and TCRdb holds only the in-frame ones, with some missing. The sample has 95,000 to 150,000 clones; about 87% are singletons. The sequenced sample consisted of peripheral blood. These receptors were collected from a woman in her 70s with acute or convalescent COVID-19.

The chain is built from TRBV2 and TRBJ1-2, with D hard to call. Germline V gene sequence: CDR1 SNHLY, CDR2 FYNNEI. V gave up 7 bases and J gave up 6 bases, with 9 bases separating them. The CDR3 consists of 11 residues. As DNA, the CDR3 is TGTGCCAGCATGGGGAGGGATGGCTACACCTTC. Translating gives CASMGRDGYTF.

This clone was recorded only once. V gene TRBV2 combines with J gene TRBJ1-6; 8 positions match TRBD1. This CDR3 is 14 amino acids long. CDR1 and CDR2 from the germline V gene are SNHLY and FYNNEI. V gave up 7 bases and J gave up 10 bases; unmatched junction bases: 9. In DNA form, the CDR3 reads TGTGCCAGCATCCCCGGACAGGGTAGCTCACCCCTCCACTTT. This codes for CASIPGQGSSPLHF.